The T cell receptor beta chain under discussion was sequenced for a study of shared clonotypes between healthy human individuals. In the source study's methods: From ImmunoSEQ came sequences covering only the junction and carrying no quality scores, so filtering differed. TCRdb's copy holds only in-frame clones and misses some; the assay was immunoSEQ multiplex PCR. Clone size and V and J calls were adopted from that table, with D and trimming inferred from the DNA. The sample has around 690,000 clones, 90% seen once; the top ten hold about 33%. Regarding the study as a whole: Represented diversity (both genetic and exposure-history) was limited by the small number of donors.

On this clone: The antigen is unknown.

The ends lost 5 bases at V and 8 bases at J; junction bases unmatched: 14. Germline CDR1 and CDR2: PRHDT and FYEKMQ (reference sequence). The CDR3 totals 16 residues. Material for sequencing was memory CD8+ T cells from PBMCs. Subset indicated: CD45RO+ cells pooled with CCR7-negative TemRA cells. The V gene is TRBV13, the J gene TRBJ2-1; TRBD2 agrees at 8 bases. The TCR was taken from a young man in good health. Some clones in this sample may be carry-over from other donors' samples. The CDR3 region has the DNA TGTGCCAGCAGCAAAAACCTGGCGGGAGGATTGGATGAGCAGTTCTTC. Translation: CASSKNLAGGLDEQFF.